This passage covers 28 T cell receptor beta chains from one sample sequenced in a study of shared clonotypes between healthy human individuals. Generated by immunoSEQ multiplex PCR, the TCRdb table keeps only in-frame clones and is missing some. The sample carries roughly 500,000 clones, less than 85% recorded once. The sequenced sample consisted of PBMCs. These receptors all stem from a middle-aged woman in good health. Some clones in this sample may be carry-over from other donors' samples.

On this clone itself: A read error is the likely source, as a far larger clone sits one nucleotide away. Other DNA sequences within the sample encode an identical CDR3. This chain links TRBV28 with TRBJ2-7; no definite D call. This CDR3 has 11 amino acids. The germline gives CDR1 MDHEN, CDR2 SYDVKM. V lost 4 bases, J lost 0 bases, and 1 base lay in between. In DNA form, the CDR3 reads TGTGCCAGCAGTTCCTCCTACGAGCAGTACTTC. Translating gives CASSSSYEQYF.

The DNA of the CDR3 is TGTGCCAGCAGTAACCCTACAGGGTCCGGTATCGGAGATACGCAGTATTTT. This codes for CASSNPTGSGIGDTQYF. V and J are TRBV2 and TRBJ2-3; possibly TRBD1 for D (6 bases). Germline V gives CDR1 SNHLY, CDR2 FYNNEI. The CDR3 spans 17 residues. V shed 5 bases and J shed 5 bases, with 23 bases lying between them. The whole variable domain, filled in from reference TRBV2 and TRBJ2-3, reads EPEVTQTPSHQVTQMGQEVILRCVPISNHLYFYWYRQILGQKVEFLVSFYNNEISEKSEIFDDQFSVERPDGSNFTLKIRSTKLEDSAMYFCASSNPTGSGIGDTQYFGPGTRLTVL.

Ten or more counts support this clone. Other DNA sequences in this sample translate to the same CDR3. CDR3: CASSGRPDLPTDTQYF. The CDR3 DNA follows: TGTGCCAGTAGTGGGAGGCCCGACTTACCCACAGATACGCAGTATTTT. This chain joins TRBV19 and TRBJ2-3; perhaps TRBD2 as D (6 bases). Trimming cost V 5 bases and J 2 bases, with 17 bases left between them. Germline lookup yields CDR1 LNHDA and CDR2 SQIVND (reference sequence). The CDR3 sequence is 16 residues long.

The table lists this clone with many counts. The J gene is TRBJ2-5, the V gene TRBV18, with 8 bases identical to TRBD1. Per germline, CDR1 KGHSH and CDR2 LQKENI. J lost 5 bases, V lost 3 bases, and 8 bases had no gene match. This CDR3 contains 15 residues. The CDR3, as DNA: TGTGCCAGCTCACCCCCGGGACAGGCCCCGGAGACCCAGTACTTC. Encoded protein: CASSPPGQAPETQYF.

V gene TRBV2 combines with J gene TRBJ2-3; unclear D gene. V was clipped by 6 bases and J by 0 bases, with 4 bases between them. Germline V lookup: CDR1 SNHLY, CDR2 FYNNEI. This CDR3 has 12 residues. DNA for the CDR3: TGTGCCAGCAGCGGTAGCACAGATACGCAGTATTTT. As protein: CASSGSTDTQYF.

The chain couples TRBV4-3 to TRBJ2-7; 8 bases match TRBD1. The CDR3 runs 15 residues. Losses at the gene ends were 1 base for V and 4 bases for J; bases not matched to a gene: 6. Per germline, CDR1 LGHNA and CDR2 YSLEER. The chain's CDR3 is CASSQADRGEYEQYF. The CDR3 DNA is TGCGCCAGCAGCCAAGCCGACAGGGGAGAATACGAGCAGTACTTC.

DNA of the CDR3: TGTGCCAGCAGTCCCCGGACTAGCGATCGGTACTTC. The encoded protein is CASSPRTSDRYF. The chain uses TRBV11-2 and TRBJ2-5, with TRBD2 matching over 9 bases. The germline CDR1 and CDR2 sequences are SGHAT and FQNNGV. Germline trimming cut 6 bases from V and 13 bases from J; bases unmatched to any gene: 9. The CDR3 extends over 12 amino acids.

The sample holds a few counts of this clone. This chain links TRBV28 with TRBJ2-2, with 8 bases aligning to TRBD1. This CDR3 is built from 14 residues. Germline trimming cut 6 bases from V and 4 bases from J; bases unmatched to any gene: 4. Germline V CDR1 and CDR2: MDHEN, SYDVKM. In DNA form, the CDR3 reads TGTGCCAGCAGACCAGGGGGCTCCACCGGGGAGCTGTTTTTT. This sequence encodes CASRPGGSTGELFF.

With respect to this clone: This CDR3 is also generated by other DNA sequences in the sample. The genes are TRBV14 and TRBJ2-7; TRBD2 matches 8 bases. CDR3 length: 15 residues. Per germline, CDR1 SGHDN and CDR2 FVKESK. Trimming took 1 base from V and 3 from J; bases not matched to a gene: 5. The CDR3 protein is CASSQGASGRYEQYF. CDR3 nucleotide sequence: TGTGCCAGCAGCCAAGGGGCTAGCGGGCGCTACGAGCAGTACTTC.

The gene calls are TRBV7-3 and TRBJ2-5, with 13 bases identical to TRBD2. There are 16 residues in the CDR3. V trimming: 5 bases; J trimming: 4 bases; junction bases outside the gene matches: 7. Germline V gives CDR1 SGHTA, CDR2 FQGTGA. The CDR3 nucleotides read TGTGCCAGCAGCGCAGGACTAGCGGGAGTACGAGAGACCCAGTACTTC. Encoded protein: CASSAGLAGVRETQYF.

V and J are TRBV4-2 and TRBJ2-3, with D hard to call. Trimming cost V 1 base and J 1 base, with 9 bases left between them. Germline V CDR1 and CDR2: LGHNA, YNFKEQ. CDR3 size: 15 residues. This CDR3 is CASSQGEARTDTQYF. CDR3 in DNA: TGTGCCAGCAGCCAAGGCGAGGCCCGCACAGATACGCAGTATTTT.

This clone was counted a few times. This chain joins TRBV14 and TRBJ2-2; a weak D match, TRBD1 (6 bases). The germline V and J ends were trimmed by 6 bases and 0 bases, with 11 bases remaining between them. Germline lookup yields CDR1 SGHDN and CDR2 FVKESK. This CDR3 contains 15 residues. The CDR3 reads CASSRTAANTGELFF. The CDR3, as DNA: TGTGCCAGCAGTAGGACAGCCGCGAACACCGGGGAGCTGTTTTTT.

This clone has just one count. CDR3 in DNA: TGTGCCAGCACCAAGGGACAGCAAGAGACCCAGTACTTC. Translated: CASTKGQQETQYF. V usage is TRBV2 and J usage is TRBJ2-5; TRBD1 matches at 7 bases. The germline gives CDR1 SNHLY, CDR2 FYNNEI. Germline trimming cut 7 bases from V and 2 bases from J; bases unmatched to any gene: 4. This CDR3 is built from 13 residues.

This clone has just one count. The V and J genes are TRBV21-1 and TRBJ2-3; the table assigns TRBD2, which was not confirmed against the DNA. TRBV21-1 is recorded as a pseudogene. The CDR3 sequence is 16 residues long. Here the CDR3 DNA reads TGTGCCAGCATGGTTTGGCTAGCGGGAGCCACAGATACGCAGTATTTT. Translated, it gives CASMVWLAGATDTQYF.

This rearrangement joins TRBV5-1 to TRBJ2-2; D uncertain. Trimming removed 0 bases from V and 2 bases from J, with 8 bases in between. The CDR3 covers 15 residues. The germline CDR1 and CDR2 sequences are SGHRS and YFSETQ. CDR3 protein: CASSLEGFNTGELFF. CDR3 in DNA: TGCGCCAGCAGCTTGGAAGGGTTCAACACCGGGGAGCTGTTTTTT.

The CDR3 sequence: CASSQGGAPGQPQHF. The CDR3 coding sequence is TGCGCCAGCAGCCAGGGGGGGGCCCCGGGTCAGCCCCAGCATTTT. The chain carries TRBV4-3 and TRBJ1-5; TRBD1 is a possible D gene (6 bases). In germline, CDR1 is LGHNA, CDR2 YSLEER. The CDR3 sequence is 15 residues long. Trimming removed 3 bases from V and 6 bases from J, with 15 bases in between.

The V gene is TRBV9, the J gene TRBJ2-5; 7 nucleotides agree with TRBD2. The CDR3 totals 13 residues. Germline lookup yields CDR1 SGDLS and CDR2 YYNGEE. With 4 bases clipped from V and 2 bases from J, the junction kept 2 bases outside the gene matches. The chain's CDR3 is CASSLADQETQYF. CDR3 nucleotides: TGTGCCAGCAGCCTAGCGGATCAAGAGACCCAGTACTTC.

The chain recombines TRBV5-1 with TRBJ1-4; 10 bases fit TRBD1. With 4 bases clipped from V and 0 bases from J, the junction kept 3 bases outside the gene matches. Germline lookup yields CDR1 SGHRS and CDR2 YFSETQ. The CDR3 sequence is 16 residues long. In DNA form, the CDR3 reads TGCGCCAGCAGCCCCGGACAGGGGGCAACTAATGAAAAACTGTTTTTT. Its protein product is CASSPGQGATNEKLFF.

The V gene is TRBV15, the J gene TRBJ2-1; D call uncertain. Germline CDR1 and CDR2: LNHNV and YYDKDF (reference sequence). The V end was cut by 0 bases, the J end by 13 bases, with 16 bases between. This CDR3 has 14 amino acids. CDR3: CATSRDLTGTTQFF. The DNA for the CDR3 is TGTGCCACCAGCAGAGATCTAACGGGCACCACCCAGTTCTTC. Supplemented by reference TRBV15 and TRBJ2-1, the full variable domain reads DAMVIQNPRYQVTQFGKPVTLSCSQTLNHNVMYWYQQKSSQAPKLLFHYYDKDFNNEADTPDNFQSRRPNTSFCFLDIRSPGLGDTAMYLCATSRDLTGTTQFFGPGTRLTVL.

V gene TRBV18 combines with J gene TRBJ2-5, with unresolved D. The CDR3 extends over 13 amino acids. Germline CDR1 KGHSH, CDR2 LQKENI. V lost 8 bases to trimming and J lost 4 bases, with 14 bases between them. CDR3 bases: TGTGCCAGCGCCGACCAGGCGAGAGAGACCCAGTACTTC. Its protein is CASADQARETQYF.

This chain links TRBV7-3 with TRBJ2-1, with D perhaps being TRBD1 or TRBD2 (5 bases each). CDR1 and CDR2 (germline): SGHTA, FQGTGA. V lost 5 bases and J 4 bases, leaving 12 bases between the germline ends. CDR3 length equals 14 residues. The CDR3 DNA follows: TGTGCCAGCAGCCCCGGGGCCGCGTACAATGAGCAGTTCTTC. It is translated as CASSPGAAYNEQFF.

The V gene is TRBV6-5, the J gene TRBJ2-1; TRBD2 matches at 7 bases. Germline V lookup: CDR1 MNHEY, CDR2 SVGAGI. The CDR3 loop spans 15 amino acids. Unmatched junction bases numbered 14, after V lost 5 bases and J lost 10 bases. The CDR3 coding sequence is TGTGCCAGCAGTCCGCTAGCGGAGCCCCGGGGGGAGCAGTTCTTC. Amino acids: CASSPLAEPRGEQFF.

The chain couples TRBV29-1 to TRBJ2-1; 12 nucleotides agree with TRBD2. Losses at the gene ends were 7 bases for V and 5 bases for J; bases not matched to a gene: 3. Germline V gives CDR1 SQVTM, CDR2 ANQGSEA. CDR3 length: 13 residues. CDR3 DNA: TGCAGCGCCGGACTAGCGGGAAACAATGAGCAGTTCTTC. Translated, it gives CSAGLAGNNEQFF.

Comments on this clone: Distinct nucleotide sequences in the sample also encode this CDR3. The V call is TRBV28, the J call TRBJ2-7, with D perhaps TRBD2 (6 bases). The germline V gene encodes CDR1 MDHEN and CDR2 SYDVKM. The CDR3 loop spans 13 amino acids. V lost 3 bases, J lost 2 bases, and 8 bases lay in between. The CDR3 nucleotides are TGTGCCAGCAGTTTCGGGAGCACCTACGAGCAGTACTTC. This gives the protein CASSFGSTYEQYF. The full variable domain, completed using reference TRBV28 and TRBJ2-7, is DVKVTQSSRYLVKRTGEKVFLECVQDMDHENMFWYRQDPGLGLRLIYFSYDVKMKEKGDIPEGYSVSREKKERFSLILESASTNQTSMYLCASSFGSTYEQYFGPGTRLTVT.

The CDR3, as DNA: TGTGCCAGCAGTTACACCCAGCGGGAGAGCACAGATACGCAGTATTTT. This encodes CASSYTQRESTDTQYF. The chain employs TRBV6-6 and TRBJ2-3; 8 bases agree with TRBD2. CDR3 length equals 16 residues. V was clipped by 2 bases and J by 0 bases; unmatched bases: 4. The germline V gene has CDR1 MNHNY and CDR2 SVGAGI (reference sequence).

V gene TRBV10-3 combines with J gene TRBJ2-2, with TRBD2 matching over 15 bases. J was trimmed by 4 bases and V by 6 bases; bases with no gene match: 15. This CDR3 has 20 residues. Germline V lookup: CDR1 ENHRY, CDR2 SYGVKD. The CDR3 DNA reads TGTGCCATCAGCCCCGGACTAGCGGGAGGGCCTCACGGTGGCACCGGGGAGCTGTTTTTT. Protein: CAISPGLAGGPHGGTGELFF.

The chain employs TRBV18 and TRBJ2-1; no firm D call. Germline V lookup: CDR1 KGHSH, CDR2 LQKENI. This CDR3 is 15 amino acids long. The V end lost 3 bases, the J end lost 4 bases, and 13 bases lay between the germline ends. The CDR3 nucleotides read TGTGCCAGCTCACCCCTAGAGGCACTATACAATGAGCAGTTCTTC. Protein product: CASSPLEALYNEQFF.

This chain joins TRBV9 and TRBJ1-3, with no clear D. Trimming removed 2 bases from V and 6 bases from J, with 9 bases in between. The CDR3 has 13 residues. Germline CDR1 and CDR2: SGDLS and YYNGEE. In DNA, the CDR3 is TGTGCCAGCAGCGTTACCGGGAAAAACACCATATATTTT. This translates into CASSVTGKNTIYF.